This section outlines one T cell receptor beta chain sequence together with its context. Its antigen remains unknown. TCRdb passed the 5' RACE reads through MiXCR, listing each CDR3 protein once. The profile shows 600,000 to 700,000 distinct CDR3 sequences, 21% of them singletons. This sample was taken from a study of identical twins. Findings of the study overall: Partly confounded zero-insertion analyses could result from invariant MAIT and iNKT cells.

This sample was shared with a second study, whose subject was T cells expressing NK-cell markers. That publication notes: HCMV specificity of the expanded NKG2C+ T cell clones was not established.

The specimen sequenced was PBMCs. This sequence originates from a woman in her late teens or twenties in good health.

The CDR3 sequence: CSAGRGGAATNNEQFF. The CDR3 region has the DNA TGCAGTGCTGGCCGGGGGGGAGCAGCTACGAACAATGAGCAGTTCTTC. The V call is TRBV20-1, the J call TRBJ2-1, with 8 bases aligning to TRBD2. CDR3 length equals 16 residues. From germline, CDR1 is DFQATT and CDR2 SNEGSKA (reference sequence). The V gene end was trimmed by 5 bases and the J gene end by 5 bases; junction bases not matched to a gene: 14.